A single T cell receptor beta chain is shown here with its context. A few counts support this clonotype. Its antigen remains unidentified. Base qualities are not at hand, and no much larger clone is one base apart. Donors were around 37 systemically healthy Caucasian individuals from Russia aged 6 to 90 years. Around 10 milliliters of peripheral blood were collected from each donor into EDTA-treated Vacutainer tubes. Ficoll-Paque density-gradient centrifugation was used to isolate PBMCs, with at least 6 million obtained per sample. Total RNA, at least 5 micrograms per sample, was extracted from PBMCs with Trizol reagent. For every donor, an aliquot of PBMCs went through flow cytometry to measure the percentages of naive CD45RAhigh/CD27high T cells. Library prep was done by 5' RACE. Sequencing took place on an Illumina HiSeq 2500. A second PCR of about 7 to 12 cycles was performed with a sample-barcoded 5' primer and a J-beta primer mix. A unique molecular identifier was introduced onto each TCR beta cDNA molecule by a template-switch 5' adaptor carrying 12 random nucleotides. Each sample yielded at least 2.5 million CDR3-containing paired-end reads. The Mint cDNA synthesis kit, primed by a TRBC-specific oligonucleotide, was used to synthesize first-strand cDNA from all RNA. Following uracil-DNA glycosylase treatment, all cDNA underwent a first 18-cycle PCR with the universal primers M1SS and BC2_uni_R. The authors' analysis ran thus. Normalization of each sample was performed by random selection of 1 million high-quality reads, each carrying a distinct molecular identifier. Reads sharing molecular identifiers were discarded rather than binned into consensus sequences. MiTCR, set to a Q25 quality threshold and the strictest error-elimination algorithm, was used for CDR3 identification, clonotype clustering and error correction. A nonparametric unseen species model with Euler transformation was used to estimate a lower bound on total TCR beta diversity. TCRdb passed the public sequencing reads through fastp at Q25 and MiXCR, retaining productive beta sequences. Entries are consolidated by CDR3 protein sequence, retaining the most common genes and DNA. TCRdb, rather than the study authors, made the V and J calls. Present in this sample are around 800,000 distinct CDR3 sequences, roughly 24% of which were seen just once. Around 3% of the sample is in the top ten clones.

This entry comes from a study of blood T cells in healthy people across ages (dated by TCRdb to the mid-2010s). Study-wide context: In model experiments, template switching captured about one uniquely barcoded TCR beta cDNA molecule for every two T cells. The donors were split into four age groups: young (average 16 years), middle-aged (roughly 40), aged (62) and long-lived (82). The study measured age-related changes in TCR beta repertoire diversity using deep sequencing normalized with unique cDNA molecular identifiers. Using the same blood draw, the study looked at two additional independent replicas of 1 million unique cDNA reads for two donors, one aged 18 to 30 and the other aged 80 or older.

Here is what the overall study found, with its caveats: The percentage of naive T cells measured by flow cytometry correlated strongly with observed TCR beta diversity. Conclusive comparison of naive and antigen-experienced compartments was prevented by the profiling of bulk unsorted PBMCs. Compared with the aged group, the long-lived group had more naive CD4+ T cells, fewer expanded clones and increased TCR diversity, a pattern suggesting age selection. Because the CMV infection status of the donors was unknown, age-related changes in expanded clonotypes may potentially have been confounded. As age increased, observed TCR beta diversity per million T cells dropped in a roughly linear way, and a significant reduction was already evident by age about 40. Total diversity estimates from one million sequenced T cells were considered lower bounds and underestimates.

Clipping removes 4 bases from V and 0 bases from J, with 3 as the unmatched junction base count. Its CDR3 holds 15 amino acids, cysteine through phenylalanine. Only the CDR3 DNA is retained, 45 bases long and in frame from the first base. The germline V gene gives CDR1 as SGHDT and CDR2 as YYEEEE. These data were also filed under a second study, of T cells of mothers and their children. That second report states: The donors were nine systemically healthy Caucasian individuals, made up of three mothers and their six children. cDNA synthesis used all of the extracted RNA, with around 1.4 ug of RNA in each 15 ul reaction. In the second PCR, the M1S primer introduced both the sample barcodes and 2-4 random nucleotides. Over 10 million TCR beta CDR3 reads came from each mother, compared with roughly 2.8 million reads from each child. TCR recombination output is similarly shaped by thymic selection in related and unrelated pairs, with a minor effect exerted by inherited differences. Related mother-child pairs always showed normalized repertoire overlap that was slightly higher than in unrelated mother-child pairs, though the difference was never significant. Persistent microchimeric T cell clones were not detected, at a sensitivity of 85 to 100 clones per million clonotypes. In the study, deep NGS was used to compare the TCR beta repertoires of mothers and children, and features distinguishing related mother-child pairs from unrelated individuals were sought. Mothers averaged around 40 +/- 4 years of age and children averaged around 10 +/- 4 years. After adapters were ligated using NEBNext reagents, the libraries underwent 100+100 nt paired-end sequencing on an Illumina HiSeq 2000. Mother and child libraries were prepared a month apart and sequenced in separate runs to prevent cross-contamination. Between roughly 500,000 and 2,300,000 distinct TCR beta clonotypes were identified per donor. Naive TCR beta clonotypes were estimated from low-frequency clonotypes matched to each donor's FACS-determined naive share, without sorting.

The rearrangement joined TRBV5-6 to TRBJ2-1; TRBD1 fits 8 bases in the junction. The receptor was derived from a boy aged 5-17 years in good health. Specimen: blood. CDR3 sequence: CASSGGQDSYNEQFF. The nucleotides are TGTGCCAGCAGCGGGGGACAGGACTCCTACAATGAGCAGTTCTTC. Supplemented by the reference TRBV5-6 and TRBJ2-1 proteins around the CDR3, the complete variable domain is DAGVTQSPTHLIKTRGQQVTLRCSPKSGHDTVSWYQQALGQGPQFIFQYYEEEERQRGNFPDRFSGHQFPNYSSELNVNALLLGDSALYLCASSGGQDSYNEQFFGPGTRLTVL.